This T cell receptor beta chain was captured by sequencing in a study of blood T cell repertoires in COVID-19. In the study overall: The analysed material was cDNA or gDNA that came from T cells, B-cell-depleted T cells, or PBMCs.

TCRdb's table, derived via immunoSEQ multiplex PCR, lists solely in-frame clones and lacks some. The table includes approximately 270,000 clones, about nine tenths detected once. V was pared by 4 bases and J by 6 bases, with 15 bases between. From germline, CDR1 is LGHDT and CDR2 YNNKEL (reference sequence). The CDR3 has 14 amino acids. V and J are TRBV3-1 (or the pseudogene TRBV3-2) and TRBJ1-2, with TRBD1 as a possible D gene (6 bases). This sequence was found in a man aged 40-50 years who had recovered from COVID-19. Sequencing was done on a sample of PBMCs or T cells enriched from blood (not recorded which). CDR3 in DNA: TGTGCCAGCAGCCCGTATTTACAGGGACATGGCTACACCTTC. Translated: CASSPYLQGHGYTF.